A selection of T cell receptor beta chains follows, all from one sample in a study of blood T cell repertoires in COVID-19. The table came from immunoSEQ multiplex PCR; TCRdb's copy has only in-frame clones and leaves some out. The profile covers under 300,000 clones, with 88% appearing a single time and 0.75% to 1% taken by the ten largest. Sequencing was performed on peripheral blood. Receptors originate from a middle-aged woman who had recovered from COVID-19. Both conserved end residues are part of each CDR3. The D gene is left open where the match is weak. Rows may omit the clone size; those that give it use once, few, many or a size class.

clone size: -; J gene: TRBJ1-1; V gene: TRBV5-6; D gene: -; CDR3 protein: CASSWAAAPNTEAFF; CDR3 DNA: TGTGCCAGCAGCTGGGCAGCGGCCCCGAACACTGAAGCTTTCTTT
clone size: -; J gene: TRBJ2-1; V gene: TRBV7-8; D gene: TRBD2; CDR3 protein: CASRPRRGGRSHEQFF; CDR3 DNA: TGTGCCAGCCGCCCTAGGCGGGGCGGGAGGTCCCATGAGCAGTTCTTC
clone size: -; J gene: TRBJ2-1; V gene: TRBV7-9; D gene: TRBD2; CDR3 protein: CASSLGPSGLAGAEQFF; CDR3 DNA: TGTGCCAGCAGCTTGGGCCCCTCGGGACTAGCGGGAGCCGAGCAGTTCTTC
clone size: -; J gene: TRBJ2-2; V gene: TRBV7-2; D gene: TRBD2; CDR3 protein: CASSLAGRGTGELFF; CDR3 DNA: TGTGCCAGCAGCCTAGCGGGGCGTGGCACCGGGGAGCTGTTTTTT
clone size: -; J gene: TRBJ1-1; V gene: TRBV27; D gene: -; CDR3 protein: CASSLISNTEAFF; CDR3 DNA: TGTGCCAGCAGTTTAATCTCGAACACTGAAGCTTTCTTT
clone size: -; J gene: TRBJ2-3; V gene: TRBV10-3; D gene: -; CDR3 protein: CAISEPPPPVVRNTDTQYF; CDR3 DNA: TGTGCCATCAGTGAGCCTCCCCCCCCCGTCGTGAGGAACACAGATACGCAGTATTTT
clone size: once; J gene: TRBJ2-7; V gene: TRBV30; D gene: TRBD1; CDR3 protein: CAWSPTGVEQYF; CDR3 DNA: TGTGCCTGGAGTCCCACAGGGGTCGAGCAGTACTTC
clone size: -; J gene: TRBJ2-7; V gene: TRBV7-2; D gene: TRBD1; CDR3 protein: CASSSGTGVPEQYF; CDR3 DNA: TGTGCCAGCAGCTCCGGGACAGGGGTACCCGAGCAGTACTTC
clone size: -; J gene: TRBJ1-5; V gene: TRBV5-1; D gene: -; CDR3 protein: CASSFGGGQPQHF; CDR3 DNA: TGCGCCAGCAGCTTCGGGGGTGGCCAGCCCCAGCATTTT
clone size: -; J gene: TRBJ2-2; V gene: TRBV19; D gene: TRBD2; CDR3 protein: CASSTSGRAGELFF; CDR3 DNA: TGTGCCAGTAGCACTAGCGGGAGAGCCGGGGAGCTGTTTTTT
clone size: -; J gene: TRBJ1-2; V gene: TRBV15; D gene: TRBD1; CDR3 protein: CATSSGQGPGGYTF; CDR3 DNA: TGTGCCACCAGCAGTGGACAGGGGCCCGGAGGCTACACCTTC
clone size: -; J gene: TRBJ2-5; V gene: TRBV11-2; D gene: -; CDR3 protein: CASSLTTLETQYF; CDR3 DNA: TGTGCCAGCAGCTTGACTACCCTCGAGACCCAGTACTTC
clone size: few; J gene: TRBJ1-6; V gene: TRBV19; D gene: -; CDR3 protein: CASSLGQGYSPLHF; CDR3 DNA: TGTGCCAGTAGTCTGGGCCAGGGTTATTCACCCCTCCACTTT
clone size: -; J gene: TRBJ1-2; V gene: TRBV20-1; D gene: -; CDR3 protein: CSAPGGYTF; CDR3 DNA: TGCAGTGCGCCAGGGGGCTACACCTTC
clone size: -; J gene: TRBJ1-1; V gene: TRBV11-2; D gene: TRBD1; CDR3 protein: CASQGQGTEAFF; CDR3 DNA: TGTGCCAGTCAGGGACAGGGCACTGAAGCTTTCTTT
clone size: few; J gene: TRBJ1-4; V gene: TRBV27; D gene: TRBD1; CDR3 protein: CASRRDRTLDNEKLFF; CDR3 DNA: TGTGCCAGCAGGCGGGACAGAACCCTTGATAATGAAAAACTGTTTTTT
clone size: -; J gene: TRBJ2-7; V gene: TRBV9; D gene: TRBD2; CDR3 protein: CASSPKREWGYEQYF; CDR3 DNA: TGTGCCAGCAGCCCAAAGCGGGAGTGGGGCTACGAGCAGTACTTC
clone size: once; J gene: TRBJ2-3; V gene: TRBV7-9; D gene: TRBD2; CDR3 protein: CASRHGTSGPDTQYF; CDR3 DNA: TGTGCCAGCAGACACGGGACTAGCGGCCCAGATACGCAGTATTTT
clone size: -; J gene: TRBJ1-2; V gene: TRBV15; D gene: TRBD1; CDR3 protein: CATSPDRNYGYTF; CDR3 DNA: TGTGCCACCAGCCCGGACAGGAACTATGGCTACACCTTC
clone size: -; J gene: TRBJ1-1; V gene: TRBV2; D gene: -; CDR3 protein: CASRGGPTEAFF; CDR3 DNA: TGTGCCAGCAGGGGGGGTCCTACTGAAGCTTTCTTT
clone size: -; J gene: TRBJ2-1; V gene: TRBV30; D gene: TRBD1; CDR3 protein: CAWSATGGGQQFF; CDR3 DNA: TGTGCCTGGAGCGCTACAGGGGGCGGTCAGCAGTTCTTC
clone size: -; J gene: TRBJ2-5; V gene: TRBV5-1; D gene: -; CDR3 protein: CASSLGPFPQETQYF; CDR3 DNA: TGCGCCAGCAGCTTGGGGCCTTTCCCCCAAGAGACCCAGTACTTC